The next 20 T cell receptor beta chains were all read from a single sample in a study of PD-1 blockade in classical Hodgkin lymphoma. Sequenced by immunoSEQ multiplex PCR; TCRdb stores in-frame clones only, minus some. The repertoire has 100,000 to 120,000 clones, approximately 89% of them found once; the top ten carry over 15%. This sample's time point: cycle 4 day 1 (C4D1), after six to seven weeks of nivolumab. Exposure to brentuximab vedotin varied, and each patient had relapsed following autologous stem cell transplantation. The material sequenced was peripheral blood mononuclear cells (PBMCs), taken before the fourth cycle of nivolumab. These receptors all stem from a human donor with classical Hodgkin lymphoma.

The chain carries TRBV7-2 and TRBJ1-1; D remains unclear. The CDR3 is 13 amino acids. Germline lookup yields CDR1 SGHTA and CDR2 FQGNSA. Trimming left V 1 base short and J 0 bases short, with 3 bases between. The CDR3 bases are TGTGCCAGCAGCTTAGAAGTGAACACTGAAGCTTTCTTT. As protein: CASSLEVNTEAFF.

The V call is TRBV11-3, the J call TRBJ2-4, with TRBD2 matching over 11 bases. V shed 2 bases, J shed 5 bases, and the junction held 5 bases outside the gene matches. From germline, CDR1 is SGHNT and CDR2 YENEEA. The CDR3 has 16 amino acids. The CDR3 sequence: CASSLPSGGRENIQYF. In nucleotides, the CDR3 is TGTGCCAGCAGCTTACCTAGCGGGGGGCGGGAAAACATTCAGTACTTC.

This clone was seen only once. V usage is TRBV30 and J usage is TRBJ1-5; D is perhaps TRBD1 (5 bases). The ends were cut back, 3 bases at V and 8 bases at J, with 20 bases in the middle. The CDR3 contains 15 residues. Germline CDR1 GTSNPN, CDR2 SVGIG (reference sequence). The CDR3 sequence is CAWSRDTVRGKPQHF. The CDR3 DNA follows: TGTGCCTGGAGCCGAGACACCGTACGGGGGAAGCCCCAGCATTTT.

The V gene is TRBV5-1, the J gene TRBJ2-5; maybe TRBD2 (5 bases). V was pared by 0 bases and J by 1 base, with 10 bases between. Germline CDR1 reads SGHRS; CDR2 reads YFSETQ. The CDR3 has 15 amino acids. In DNA, the CDR3 is TGCGCCAGCAGCTTGGTTCCCGGGGTCCAAGAGACCCAGTACTTC. Its translation: CASSLVPGVQETQYF. The full variable domain, rest sourced from reference TRBV5-1 and TRBJ2-5, is KAGVTQTPRYLIKTRGQQVTLSCSPISGHRSVSWYQQTPGQGLQFLFEYFSETQRNKGNFPGRFSGRQFSNSRSEMNVSTLELGDSALYLCASSLVPGVQETQYFGPGTRLLVL.

This rearrangement joins TRBV6-1 to TRBJ2-1; TRBD2 aligns across 7 bases. Trimming cost V 2 bases and J 4 bases; bases outside gene matches: 8. The germline V gene has CDR1 MNHNS and CDR2 SASEGT. CDR3 length: 16 residues. CDR3 residues: CASSEQRELGYNEQFF. CDR3 bases: TGTGCCAGCAGTGAACAGCGGGAACTCGGGTACAATGAGCAGTTCTTC.

The chain couples TRBV19 to TRBJ2-4; D remains unclear. The germline V gene encodes CDR1 LNHDA and CDR2 SQIVND (reference sequence). Trimming took 3 bases from V and 1 from J, leaving 10 bases between them. The CDR3 spans 15 residues. DNA for the CDR3: TGTGCCAGTAGTATCCCACCTCTGGCCAAAAACATTCAGTACTTC. Translation gives CASSIPPLAKNIQYF.

This clone was seen once. The rearrangement links TRBV10-3 to TRBJ2-7; TRBD2 aligns across 7 bases. The V gene end was trimmed by 6 bases and the J gene end by 2 bases; junction bases not matched to a gene: 4. Germline V gene lookup returns CDR1 ENHRY and CDR2 SYGVKD. This CDR3 comprises 13 residues. CDR3 DNA sequence: TGTGCCATCAGCACGGCGGGGGCCTACGAGCAGTACTTC. Protein product: CAISTAGAYEQYF.

The rearrangement uses TRBV7-6 and TRBJ2-2; a possible D gene is TRBD2 (7 bases). V was pared by 5 bases and J by 6 bases, with 22 bases between. Germline V lookup: CDR1 SGHVS, CDR2 FNYEAQ. CDR3 length equals 17 residues. CDR3 in DNA: TGTGCCAGCAGCCGGAACCAACTAGTCGGGGGGCCCGGGGAGCTGTTTTTT. Translating gives CASSRNQLVGGPGELFF.

This chain uses TRBV28 with TRBJ1-4; 9 nucleotides align to TRBD1. This CDR3 is 13 amino acids long. Germline loops: CDR1 MDHEN, CDR2 SYDVKM. V was pared by 7 bases and J by 13 bases, with 10 bases of the junction left unmatched. The CDR3 loop is CASNPRGTGRLFF. The CDR3 bases are TGTGCCAGCAATCCCAGAGGGACAGGGAGACTGTTTTTT.

This chain uses TRBV11-3 with TRBJ2-2; D perhaps matches TRBD1 (5 bases). Deletions cut 5 bases from V and 1 base from J, with 8 bases between. Germline-derived CDR1 and CDR2 are SGHNT and YENEEA. The CDR3 is 14 residues long. The CDR3 region has the DNA TGTGCCAGCAGCACCAGGGTGAACACCGGGGAGCTGTTTTTT. Translating gives CASSTRVNTGELFF.

The gene calls are TRBV11-2 and TRBJ2-7; the D call may be TRBD1 or TRBD2 (6 bases each). V lost 0 bases, J lost 6 bases, and 9 bases lay in between. The CDR3 has 13 residues. Per the germline V gene, CDR1 is SGHAT and CDR2 is FQNNGV. This chain's CDR3 is CASSLDPGAEQYF. Written as DNA, the CDR3 is TGTGCCAGCAGCTTAGATCCGGGGGCCGAGCAGTACTTC.

This chain uses TRBV7-2 with TRBJ2-7, with 11 positions matching TRBD2. This CDR3 is 15 amino acids long. The junction had 6 bases not matched to a gene; V was cut back by 4 bases and J by 4 bases. Looked up from germline, CDR1 is SGHTA and CDR2 is FQGNSA. The CDR3 sequence is CASSSGLAEAYEQYF. CDR3 DNA: TGTGCCAGCAGCTCGGGACTAGCGGAGGCATACGAGCAGTACTTC.

The genes are TRBV5-5 and TRBJ2-5; 7 bases line up with TRBD2. The CDR3 covers 14 residues. CDR1 is SGHKS, CDR2 YYEKEE, per germline (reference sequence). With V trimmed by 2 bases and J by 2 bases, 3 bases remained unmatched. CDR3 coding DNA: TGTGCCAGCAGCTTACTAGCGAGTCAAGAGACCCAGTACTTC. Its protein product is CASSLLASQETQYF. Drawing the rest from reference TRBV5-5 and TRBJ2-5, the complete variable domain is DAGVTQSPTHLIKTRGQQVTLRCSPISGHKSVSWYQQVLGQGPQFIFQYYEKEERGRGNFPDRFSARQFPNYSSELNVNALLLGDSALYLCASSLLASQETQYFGPGTRLLVL.

A single count supports this clone. The chain carries TRBV6-5 and TRBJ2-4; the D is unclear. Germline CDR1 is MNHEY and CDR2 is SVGAGI. The CDR3 sequence is 11 residues long. Trimming stripped 10 bases from V and 8 bases from J, with 12 bases between. In DNA form, the CDR3 reads TGTGCCACCACTAACTATGACATTCAGTACTTC. Protein: CATTNYDIQYF.

The chain employs TRBV28 and TRBJ2-7, with D possibly called TRBD1 or TRBD2 (5 bases each). The germline V gene has CDR1 MDHEN and CDR2 SYDVKM. V dropped 2 bases and J dropped 7 bases, with 15 bases sitting between them. The CDR3 runs 14 residues. CDR3 in amino acids: CASSLRAGRREQYF. In DNA, the CDR3 is TGTGCCAGCAGTTTAAGGGCAGGGAGAAGGGAGCAGTACTTC.

In DNA form, the CDR3 reads TGTGCCAGCAGCGGACCATTCCTTAGTAACACCGGGGAGCTGTTTTTT. Protein: CASSGPFLSNTGELFF. The chain combines TRBV14 with TRBJ2-2; unclear D gene. V gave up 5 bases and J gave up 2 bases, with 15 bases separating them. Looked up from germline, CDR1 is SGHDN and CDR2 is FVKESK. This CDR3 is 16 amino acids long.

The DNA for the CDR3 is TGTGCCAGCAGCCCCTTGGGGGGCGGGGAGCTGTTTTTT. Translating gives CASSPLGGGELFF. This chain connects TRBV7-2 to TRBJ2-2; D perhaps matches TRBD2 (6 bases). V lost 5 bases and J 7 bases, leaving 11 bases between the germline ends. The CDR3 totals 13 residues. Germline V gene sequence: CDR1 SGHTA, CDR2 FQGNSA.

The chain has TRBV7-9 and TRBJ2-7, with D possibly matching TRBD2 (5 bases). This CDR3 has 16 amino acids. Germline values: CDR1 SEHNR, CDR2 FQNEAQ (reference sequence). Trimming stripped 2 bases from V and 4 bases from J, with 18 bases between. The DNA for the CDR3 is TGTGCCAGCAGCTTACAGGAGGCGTCGGAAGAATACGAGCAGTACTTC. It is translated as CASSLQEASEEYEQYF.

The rearrangement joins TRBV28 to TRBJ2-3; 9 nucleotides align to TRBD2. This CDR3 is built from 15 residues. J was trimmed by 6 bases and V by 6 bases; bases with no gene match: 10. The germline gives CDR1 MDHEN, CDR2 SYDVKM. The DNA of the CDR3 is TGTGCCAGCAGCCGGCCGACTAGCGGAGGGGATACGCAGTATTTT. Its protein is CASSRPTSGGDTQYF.

The chain carries TRBV6-5 and TRBJ1-5, with 7 bases lining up with TRBD1. The germline gives CDR1 MNHEY, CDR2 SVGAGI. The CDR3 runs 14 residues. With V trimmed by 5 bases and J by 5 bases, 6 bases remained unmatched. This CDR3 reads CASSGKGAHQPQHF. CDR3 nucleotide sequence: TGTGCCAGCAGTGGGAAGGGGGCGCATCAGCCCCAGCATTTT.